This T cell receptor (beta chain) was documented in a study of T cell repertoires in cytomegalovirus infection. MiXCR, run by TCRdb on the reads, gives a single entry per CDR3 protein. The table includes tens of thousands of distinct CDR3 sequences, roughly a fifth detected once. Points on this clonotype: What it binds is unknown.

CDR3 length: 13 amino acids. From germline, CDR1 is MDHEN and CDR2 SYDVKM. V lost 5 bases and J lost 2, with 9 bases in between. The TCR originated in a human donor in good health (CMV status not recorded). Some clones in this sample may be carry-over from other donors' samples. The rearrangement joins TRBV28 to TRBJ1-1, with a weak D call TRBD1 (5 bases). The input for sequencing was CD8+ T cells from cultured PBMCs, taken from culture after CMV antigen stimulation. The CDR3 here is CASSRGINTEAFF. The DNA of the CDR3 is TGTGCCAGCAGTCGGGGCATCAACACTGAAGCTTTCTTT.